This TCR beta chain was identified in a study of T-cell reconstitution after alpha-beta-depleted transplantation in children. Unique molecular identifiers were used to barcode this TCRbeta library. In TCRdb, the PCR reads were re-called with MiXCR into one record per CDR3 protein. Among about 400,000 distinct CDR3 sequences listed, roughly 22% were seen once. This CDR3 is 16 amino acids long. Trimming left V 10 bases short and J 4 bases short, with 22 bases between. The source is a human donor who donated a stem cell graft to a child with acute myeloid leukemia. J is TRBJ2-2 and V is TRBV12-3 or TRBV12-4; tentatively, D is TRBD1 (5 bases). Sequencing used PBMCs from the stem cell graft donor, obtained from the stem cell graft. CDR3 in amino acids: CATSTQGSSITGELFF. Here the CDR3 DNA reads TGTGCCACATCCACGCAGGGATCCTCAATCACCGGGGAGCTGTTTTTT.